The 29 T cell receptor beta chains presented below share a single source sample, sequenced in a study of T cell responses to AZD1222 COVID-19 vaccine. Sequencing used immunoSEQ multiplex PCR; TCRdb keeps in-frame clones, though not all of them. The sample has roughly 120,000 clones, roughly four fifths seen once; the top ten hold roughly 9.5%. This specimen consisted of peripheral blood, obtained on day 0 of AZD1222 vaccination. Receptors originate from an adult in good health.

This clone was recorded only once. V and J are TRBV6-1 and TRBJ1-3, with D unresolved. Germline V lookup: CDR1 MNHNS, CDR2 SASEGT. The CDR3 totals 14 residues. V was clipped by 2 bases and J by 0 bases, with 5 bases between them. CDR3 sequence reads: CASSELISGNTIYF. CDR3 DNA: TGTGCCAGCAGTGAACTGATCTCTGGAAACACCATATATTTT.

The chain couples TRBV24-1 to TRBJ1-1, with 10 bases identical to TRBD1. Germline V CDR1 and CDR2: KGHDR, SFDVKD. J gave up 4 bases and V 4 bases, and 8 bases lay outside the gene matches. This CDR3 has 16 residues. This CDR3 is CATSDPATGGGTEAFF. The CDR3 nucleotides read TGTGCCACCAGTGACCCGGCGACAGGGGGCGGCACTGAAGCTTTCTTT.

CDR3 sequence (DNA): TGTGCCAGCAGTTACGGCAGGGCCGGGTACACTGAAGCTTTCTTT. It yields the protein CASSYGRAGYTEAFF. The chain combines TRBV6-2 or TRBV6-3 with TRBJ1-1; perhaps TRBD1 as D (5 bases). The germline gives CDR1 MNHEY, CDR2 SVGEGT. The ends were cut back, 2 bases at V and 3 bases at J, with 13 bases in the middle. The CDR3 sequence is 15 residues long.

The chain joins TRBV18 to TRBJ2-7; D is unresolved. Germline values: CDR1 KGHSH, CDR2 LQKENI. The CDR3 runs to 14 residues. Trimming stripped 3 bases from V and 0 bases from J, with 9 bases between. CDR3 region: CASSPASSSYEQYF. CDR3 DNA: TGTGCCAGCTCACCCGCTTCAAGCTCCTACGAGCAGTACTTC.

The V call is TRBV5-1, the J call TRBJ2-1, with no clear D. Trimming took 6 bases from V and 4 from J, leaving 17 bases between them. The CDR3 spans 15 residues. Germline loops: CDR1 SGHRS, CDR2 YFSETQ. CDR3 sequence (DNA): TGCGCCAGCACCGCCCGAAATAGAGATTACAATGAGCAGTTCTTC. It is translated as CASTARNRDYNEQFF.

Only one count was recorded for this clone. The chain has TRBV19 and TRBJ2-7, with a possible D match to TRBD2 (6 bases). Germline lookup yields CDR1 LNHDA and CDR2 SQIVND (reference sequence). V was shortened by 6 bases and J by 0 bases, with 15 bases between the two germline ends. The CDR3 has 15 amino acids. Written as DNA, the CDR3 is TGTGCCAGTAGGTCCATAGCGGTCGACTCCTACGAGCAGTACTTC. Translating gives CASRSIAVDSYEQYF.

V gene TRBV7-2 combines with J gene TRBJ1-1; the match to TRBD1 covers 7 bases. CDR3 length: 14 residues. Per the germline V gene, CDR1 is SGHTA and CDR2 is FQGNSA. Trimming removed 5 bases from V and 2 bases from J; junction bases left unmatched: 5. For the CDR3, the DNA is TGTGCCAGCAGCCGGGACAGTCGTAACACTGAAGCTTTCTTT. Translating gives CASSRDSRNTEAFF.

This clone has only one observation. The chain combines TRBV10-3 with TRBJ2-7, with 8 bases fitting TRBD2. The V segment lost 9 bases and the J segment 7 bases; nucleotides outside the gene matches: 8. This CDR3 comprises 12 residues. CDR1 and CDR2 (germline): ENHRY, SYGVKD. For the CDR3, the DNA is TGTGCCATACGCGGGGGGAATAGGGAGCAGTACTTC. Protein sequence: CAIRGGNREQYF.

This clone appeared a single time. This sequence joins TRBV5-1 and TRBJ2-1; D remains ambiguous. Germline V gives CDR1 SGHRS, CDR2 YFSETQ. Trimming removed 0 bases from V and 7 bases from J, with 8 bases in between. The CDR3 is 13 residues long. CDR3 sequence reads: CASSLGPENEQFF. CDR3 nucleotides: TGCGCCAGCAGCTTGGGGCCGGAGAATGAGCAGTTCTTC.

The rearrangement links TRBV7-2 to TRBJ2-5; maybe TRBD2 (5 bases). Per germline, CDR1 SGHTA and CDR2 FQGNSA. The V end was cut by 6 bases, the J end by 1 base, with 15 bases between. CDR3 size: 15 residues. The CDR3 is CASRPGLAFQETQYF. The CDR3 coding sequence is TGTGCCAGCAGGCCCGGACTGGCTTTCCAAGAGACCCAGTACTTC. Variable domain in full (rest from reference TRBV7-2 and TRBJ2-5): GAGVSQSPSNKVTEKGKDVELRCDPISGHTALYWYRQSLGQGLEFLIYFQGNSAPDKSGLPSDRFSAERTGGSVSTLTIQRTQQEDSAVYLCASRPGLAFQETQYFGPGTRLLVL.

This clone was counted ten times or more. The genes are TRBV15 and TRBJ1-5; 10 bases align to TRBD1. Per the germline V gene, CDR1 is LNHNV and CDR2 is YYDKDF (reference sequence). Germline trimming cut 0 bases from V and 5 bases from J; bases unmatched to any gene: 4. This CDR3 has 16 amino acids. In DNA form, the CDR3 reads TGTGCCACCAGCAGAGACTCGACAGGGGGCTATCAGCCCCAGCATTTT. Amino acids: CATSRDSTGGYQPQHF.

The chain combines TRBV3-1 (or the pseudogene TRBV3-2) with TRBJ1-1, with 12 positions matching TRBD1. The J segment lost 2 bases and the V segment lost 6 bases, leaving 7 bases of the junction unmatched. This CDR3 is 16 amino acids long. CDR1 and CDR2 (germline): LGHDT, YNNKEL (reference sequence). CDR3 nucleotides: TGTGCCAGCAGGGGGACAGGGGGCGGTTATAACACTGAAGCTTTCTTT. As protein: CASRGTGGGYNTEAFF.

This chain uses TRBV7-2 with TRBJ2-2, with a possible D match to TRBD2 (5 bases). The ends were cut back, 5 bases at V and 6 bases at J, with 19 bases in the middle. The germline gives CDR1 SGHTA, CDR2 FQGNSA. This CDR3 comprises 16 residues. The CDR3 sequence is CASSAVLRAAPGELFF. CDR3 DNA: TGTGCCAGCAGCGCAGTCTTGAGGGCAGCCCCCGGGGAGCTGTTTTTT. The whole variable domain, remainder taken from reference TRBV7-2 and TRBJ2-2, is GAGVSQSPSNKVTEKGKDVELRCDPISGHTALYWYRQSLGQGLEFLIYFQGNSAPDKSGLPSDRFSAERTGGSVSTLTIQRTQQEDSAVYLCASSAVLRAAPGELFFGEGSRLTVL.

The chain is built from TRBV27 and TRBJ2-3; D is possibly TRBD1 (5 bases). The V end lost 8 bases, the J end lost 2 bases, and 17 bases lay between the germline ends. This CDR3 has 15 amino acids. Germline assignment: CDR1 MNHEY and CDR2 SMNVEV (reference sequence). The CDR3 protein is CASFDREHPTDTQYF. DNA of the CDR3: TGTGCCAGCTTCGACAGAGAGCACCCCACAGATACGCAGTATTTT.

This clone was seen just once. Relative to the germline gene, one junction end is altered; a read error may explain this. This chain uses TRBV7-9 with TRBJ2-7, with unresolved D. Germline V CDR1 and CDR2: SEHNR, FQNEAQ (reference sequence). The CDR3 has 12 amino acids. This CDR3 is CASSLVAGSNNF. CDR3 coding DNA: TGTGCCAGCAGCTTAGTGGCAGGTTCCAATAACTTC. Using reference TRBV7-9 and TRBJ2-7 for the parts outside the CDR3, the full variable domain is DTGVSQNPRHKITKRGQNVTFRCDPISEHNRLYWYRQTLGQGPEFLTYFQNEAQLEKSRLLSDRFSAERPKGSFSTLEIQRTEQGDSAMYLCASSLVAGSNNFGPGTRLTVT.

This chain joins TRBV3-1 (or the pseudogene TRBV3-2) and TRBJ2-7; D remains ambiguous. Germline CDR1 and CDR2: LGHDT and YNNKEL (reference sequence). The CDR3 has 13 residues. Trimming took off 3 bases at V and 0 bases at J, with 6 bases between the two ends. CDR3 in DNA: TGTGCCAGCAGCCACGGCGACTCCTACGAGCAGTACTTC. It encodes CASSHGDSYEQYF.

The rearrangement uses TRBV11-2 and TRBJ1-1; no firm D call. Per germline, CDR1 SGHAT and CDR2 FQNNGV. The CDR3 consists of 13 residues. The ends were cut back, 1 base at V and 5 bases at J, with 8 bases in the middle. The CDR3 DNA is TGTGCCAGCAGCTTAGGGGCAGGAACTGAAGCTTTCTTT. Its translation: CASSLGAGTEAFF. Full variable domain (missing parts from reference TRBV11-2 and TRBJ1-1): EAGVAQSPRYKIIEKRQSVAFWCNPISGHATLYWYQQILGQGPKLLIQFQNNGVVDDSQLPKDRFSAERLKGVDSTLKIQPAKLEDSAVYLCASSLGAGTEAFFGQGTRLTVV.

The chain combines TRBV7-8 with TRBJ2-7; 8 bases align to TRBD1. J gave up 0 bases and V 3 bases, and 7 bases lay outside the gene matches. The CDR3 runs 16 residues. The germline V gene has CDR1 SGHVS and CDR2 FQNEAQ. CDR3 in amino acids: CASSLTGTGYSYEQYF. The CDR3 bases are TGTGCCAGCAGCTTGACCGGGACAGGCTACTCCTACGAGCAGTACTTC.

The V call is TRBV5-1, the J call TRBJ2-1; D remains ambiguous. The CDR3 contains 9 residues. Per germline, CDR1 SGHRS and CDR2 YFSETQ. Trimming removed 7 bases from V and 14 bases from J, with 10 bases in between. The CDR3, as DNA: TGCGCCAGCCGACGCGTTAAGTTCTTC. It translates to CASRRVKFF.

The J gene is TRBJ2-1, the V gene TRBV3-1 (or the pseudogene TRBV3-2); the D is unclear. CDR3 length: 12 residues. Trimming removed 4 bases from V and 1 base from J, with 2 bases in between. The germline CDR1 and CDR2 sequences are LGHDT and YNNKEL (reference sequence). For the CDR3, the DNA is TGTGCCAGCAGCCCGTCCTACAATGAGCAGTTCTTC. Translating gives CASSPSYNEQFF.

The genes are TRBV4-1 and TRBJ1-6; 7 positions match TRBD1. This CDR3 contains 16 residues. With 6 bases clipped from V and 3 bases from J, the junction kept 8 bases outside the gene matches. Germline V CDR1 and CDR2: MGHRA, YSYEKL. CDR3 nucleotides: TGCGCCAGCAGACCTGGACAGGCTGGCTATAATTCACCCCTCCACTTT. Its translation: CASRPGQAGYNSPLHF.

The chain employs TRBV2 and TRBJ1-5; D remains ambiguous. The CDR3 is 13 residues long. The ends were cut back, 1 base at V and 5 bases at J, with 6 bases in the middle. CDR1 SNHLY and CDR2 FYNNEI come from the germline V gene. DNA of the CDR3: TGTGCCAGCAGTGAAGGGGCTCATCAGCCCCAGCATTTT. It yields the protein CASSEGAHQPQHF.

This clone was recorded only once. Here the CDR3 reads CASSPGGFSRPIYEQYF. The CDR3, as DNA: TGTGCCAGCAGCCCCGGCGGATTCTCTCGACCCATCTACGAGCAGTACTTC. This chain links TRBV7-2 with TRBJ2-7; no reliable D call. Trimming removed 5 bases from V and 3 bases from J, with 23 bases in between. CDR3 length equals 17 residues. The germline CDR1 and CDR2 sequences are SGHTA and FQGNSA.

The chain joins TRBV24-1 to TRBJ2-2; 7 bases match TRBD2. The CDR3 covers 18 residues. Germline CDR1 and CDR2: KGHDR and SFDVKD. V gave up 0 bases and J gave up 3 bases; unmatched junction bases: 9. The CDR3 reads CATSDLVWGGGDTGELFF. CDR3 DNA sequence: TGTGCCACCAGTGATTTGGTTTGGGGGGGAGGCGACACCGGGGAGCTGTTTTTT.

This chain joins TRBV19 and TRBJ2-7; a possible D gene is TRBD2 (5 bases). With 8 bases removed from V and 4 bases from J, the gap between germline ends came to 24 bases. Germline V gives CDR1 LNHDA, CDR2 SQIVND (reference sequence). The CDR3 is 16 amino acids. The CDR3 DNA reads as TGTGCCAGTCTTTCCGTATCATTGTTAGAGGGTTACGAGCAGTACTTC. As protein: CASLSVSLLEGYEQYF.

The chain carries TRBV29-1 and TRBJ2-7; 8 nucleotides agree with TRBD2. Germline lookup yields CDR1 SQVTM and CDR2 ANQGSEA. The V and J ends lost 0 bases and 4 bases, in that order; junction bases with no gene match: 8. The CDR3 is 15 amino acids. The CDR3 loop is CSVEDPGGPVYEQYF. Written as DNA, the CDR3 is TGCAGCGTTGAAGACCCGGGAGGGCCCGTGTACGAGCAGTACTTC.

This rearrangement joins TRBV7-9 to TRBJ1-1; 8 bases map to TRBD1. V was pared by 2 bases and J by 1 base, with 6 bases of the junction left unmatched. Germline-derived CDR1 and CDR2 are SEHNR and FQNEAQ (reference sequence). This CDR3 has 16 amino acids. CDR3 DNA: TGTGCCAGCAGCTTAAGGGGGGACAGGACGAACACTGAAGCTTTCTTT. Its translation is CASSLRGDRTNTEAFF.

This clone turned up a few times. V is TRBV19 and J is TRBJ2-3, with D possibly TRBD2 on 6 matching bases. The CDR3 has 14 amino acids. Looked up from germline, CDR1 is LNHDA and CDR2 is SQIVND (reference sequence). V lost 6 bases and J 0 bases, leaving 10 bases between the germline ends. CDR3 DNA: TGTGCCAGTAGATCCGGGAGAAGCACAGATACGCAGTATTTT. The encoded protein is CASRSGRSTDTQYF.

The chain recombines TRBV5-1 with TRBJ2-3; perhaps TRBD2 as D (5 bases). This CDR3 spans 15 amino acids. The V gene's germline CDR1 is SGHRS and CDR2 YFSETQ. V gave up 4 bases and J gave up 0 bases, with 12 bases separating them. CDR3 amino acids: CASSPGLSSTDTQYF. For the CDR3, the DNA is TGCGCCAGCAGCCCTGGACTTTCAAGCACAGATACGCAGTATTTT.